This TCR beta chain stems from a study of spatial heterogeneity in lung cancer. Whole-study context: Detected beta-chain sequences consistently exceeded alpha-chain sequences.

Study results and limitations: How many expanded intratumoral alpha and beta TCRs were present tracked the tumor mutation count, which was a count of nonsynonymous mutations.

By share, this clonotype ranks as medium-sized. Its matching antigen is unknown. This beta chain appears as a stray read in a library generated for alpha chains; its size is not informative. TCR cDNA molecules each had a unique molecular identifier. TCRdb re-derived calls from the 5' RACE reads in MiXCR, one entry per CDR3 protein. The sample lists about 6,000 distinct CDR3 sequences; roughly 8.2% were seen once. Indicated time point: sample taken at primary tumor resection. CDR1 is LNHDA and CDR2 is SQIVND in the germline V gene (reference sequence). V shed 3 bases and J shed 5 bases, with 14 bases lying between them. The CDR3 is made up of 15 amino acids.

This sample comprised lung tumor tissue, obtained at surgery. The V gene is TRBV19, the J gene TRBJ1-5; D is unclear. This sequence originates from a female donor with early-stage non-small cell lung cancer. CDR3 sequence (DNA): TGTGCCAGTAGTATGGTTCTAGGAAGCCATCAGCCCCAGCATTTT. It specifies CASSMVLGSHQPQHF.